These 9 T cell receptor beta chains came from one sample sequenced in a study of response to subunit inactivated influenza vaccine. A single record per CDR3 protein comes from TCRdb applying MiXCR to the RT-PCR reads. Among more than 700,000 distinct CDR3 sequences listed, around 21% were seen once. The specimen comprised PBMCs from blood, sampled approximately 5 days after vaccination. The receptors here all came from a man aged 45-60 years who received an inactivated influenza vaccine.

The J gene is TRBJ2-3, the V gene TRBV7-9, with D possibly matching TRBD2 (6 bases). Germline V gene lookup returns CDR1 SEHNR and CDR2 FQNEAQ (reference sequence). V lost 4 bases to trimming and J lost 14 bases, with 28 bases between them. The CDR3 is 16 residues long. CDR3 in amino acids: CASSSFLTPGLPERYF. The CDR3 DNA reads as TGTGCCAGCAGCTCCTTTCTCACCCCTGGACTACCCGAGCGGTATTTT.

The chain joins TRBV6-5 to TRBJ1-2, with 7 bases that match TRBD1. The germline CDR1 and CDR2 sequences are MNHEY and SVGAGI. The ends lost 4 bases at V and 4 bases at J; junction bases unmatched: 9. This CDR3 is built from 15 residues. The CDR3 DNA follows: TGTGCCAGCAGTTTTTTGACAGGGCTCGGCTATGGCTACACCTTC. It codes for CASSFLTGLGYGYTF.

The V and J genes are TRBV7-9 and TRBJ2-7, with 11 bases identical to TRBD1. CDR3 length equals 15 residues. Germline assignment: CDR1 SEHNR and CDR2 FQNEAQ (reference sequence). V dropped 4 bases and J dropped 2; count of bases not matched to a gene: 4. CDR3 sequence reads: CASSWGTGGTYEQYF. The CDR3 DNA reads TGTGCCAGCAGCTGGGGGACAGGGGGAACCTACGAGCAGTACTTC.

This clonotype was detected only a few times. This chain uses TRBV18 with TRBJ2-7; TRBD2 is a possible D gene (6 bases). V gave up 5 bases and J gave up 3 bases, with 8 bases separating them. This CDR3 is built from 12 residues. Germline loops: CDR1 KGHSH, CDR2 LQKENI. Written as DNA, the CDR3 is TGTGCCAGCTCAGAGGGACTCTACGAGCAGTACTTC. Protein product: CASSEGLYEQYF.

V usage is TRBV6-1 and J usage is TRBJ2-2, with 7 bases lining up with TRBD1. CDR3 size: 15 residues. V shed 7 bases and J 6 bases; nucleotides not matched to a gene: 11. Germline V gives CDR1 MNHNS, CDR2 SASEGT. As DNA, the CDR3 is TGTGCCAGCAATCCCAGGGGGTATAATTCCGGGGAGCTGTTTTTT. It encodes CASNPRGYNSGELFF.

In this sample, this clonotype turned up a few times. Here the CDR3 reads CASSYTGGQGCEQYF. The CDR3 DNA sequence: TGTGCCAGCAGTTACACGGGAGGTCAGGGCTGCGAGCAGTACTTC. The chain carries TRBV6-5 and TRBJ2-7; 7 bases agree with TRBD2. The CDR3 is 15 amino acids. Germline loops: CDR1 MNHEY, CDR2 SVGAGI. With V trimmed by 2 bases and J by 6 bases, 10 bases remained unmatched.

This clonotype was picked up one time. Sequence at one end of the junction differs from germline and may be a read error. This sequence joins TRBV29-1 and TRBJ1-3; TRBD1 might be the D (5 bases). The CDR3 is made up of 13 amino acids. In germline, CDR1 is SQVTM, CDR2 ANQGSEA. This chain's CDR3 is CSVLSGTGNTIHF. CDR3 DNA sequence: TGCAGCGTCCTCTCGGGGACTGGAAACACCATACATTTT.

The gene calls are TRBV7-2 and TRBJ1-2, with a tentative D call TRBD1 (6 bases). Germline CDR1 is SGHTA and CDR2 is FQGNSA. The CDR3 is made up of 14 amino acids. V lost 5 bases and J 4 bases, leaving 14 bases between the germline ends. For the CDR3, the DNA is TGTGCCAGCAGCCCGGGGGCAGGTCCCTATGGCTACACCTTC. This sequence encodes CASSPGAGPYGYTF.

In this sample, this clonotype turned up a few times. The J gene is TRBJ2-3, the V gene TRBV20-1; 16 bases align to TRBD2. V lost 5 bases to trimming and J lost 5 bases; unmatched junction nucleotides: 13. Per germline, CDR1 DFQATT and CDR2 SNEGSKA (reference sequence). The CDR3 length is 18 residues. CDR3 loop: CSAPSGTSGRAGVDTQYF. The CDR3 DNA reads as TGCAGTGCTCCATCTGGGACTAGCGGGAGGGCCGGCGTAGATACGCAGTATTTT.